The source of this TCR beta chain is a study of Tregs in tolerant kidney transplant recipients. TCRdb's copy holds only in-frame clones and misses some; the assay was immunoSEQ multiplex PCR. The sample consists of about 66,000 clones, 80% to 95% of them appearing once. For this clone: Its antigen is undetermined.

Notes on the study in general: Expanding Tregs on activated donor B cells appeared to best identify donor-specific TCRbeta clones. This study did not directly address biological reproducibility. The small number of patients limits these findings pending further validation.

The specimen comprised CD8+ T cells from blood, sampled before the transplant. The TCR was taken from a human donor who received a combined kidney and bone marrow transplant.

The CDR3 coding sequence is TGCAGCGACCTAGCGGGAGAAATCTACGAGCAGTACTTC. This encodes CSDLAGEIYEQYF. The V gene is TRBV29-1, the J gene TRBJ2-7, with TRBD2 identical over 10 bases. J gave up 3 bases and V 7 bases, and 6 bases lay outside the gene matches. Germline CDR1 reads SQVTM; CDR2 reads ANQGSEA. This CDR3 spans 13 amino acids.